The TCR beta chain described here comes from a study of CD8 T cells in ankylosing spondylitis. Broader study findings: Ankylosing spondylitis blood seemed to carry a telltale TCR beta motif made of several highly homologous variants. Disease-linked clones had a CD8+ phenotype and relatively low frequency in peripheral blood. Disease-linked clones were reportedly significantly enriched in matched ankylosing spondylitis synovial fluid. Several of the motif variants were reported before in synovial fluid and blood from reactive arthritis.

Libraries for TCR beta were made by quantitative 5'-RACE with molecular barcodes. In TCRdb, the 5' RACE reads were re-called with MiXCR into one record per CDR3 protein. The table lists over 700,000 distinct CDR3 sequences, roughly 20% of them singletons, with about 20% in the top ten. V dropped 7 bases and J dropped 4 bases, with 10 bases sitting between them. The CDR3 loop spans 11 amino acids. Germline CDR1 is SQVTM and CDR2 is ANQGSEA. The sample holds a few counts of this clonotype. Its antigen is unknown. The specimen sequenced was blood, either unsorted or a sorted T cell fraction (not recorded which). The rearrangement uses TRBV29-1 and TRBJ1-1; D not certain. This TCR was recovered from a male donor with ankylosing spondylitis. CDR3 sequence reads: CSAEGATEAFF. Here the CDR3 DNA reads TGCAGCGCCGAGGGTGCCACTGAAGCTTTCTTT.